These T cell receptor beta chains were read from a single sample in a study of T-cell memory formation after mild COVID-19. TCRdb re-called the 5' RACE reads with MiXCR, one entry per CDR3 protein. Of under 250,000 distinct CDR3 sequences listed, around 30% are singletons. The sequenced sample consisted of PBMCs or a T cell subset sorted from them (not recorded which). These receptors were taken from an adult woman who had mild COVID-19 (a few samples of this study predate the infection). Cell type and time point are not known. Both conserved end residues are part of each CDR3. The D gene is left open where the match is weak. The size of a clone is reported for some rows only, either as once, few or many, or as a class for expanded clones.

V	size	J	D	DNA	CDR3
TRBV4-3	NA	TRBJ1-6	TRBD1	TGCGCCAGCAGCCAGAACCGGGACAGGGGGAATTCACCCCTCCACTTT	CASSQNRDRGNSPLHF
TRBV20-1	NA	TRBJ2-7	NA	TGCAGTGCTAGAGATCCCTCTCTCTCCTACGAGCAGTACTTC	CSARDPSLSYEQYF
TRBV7-9	NA	TRBJ2-7	NA	TGTGCCAGCAGCCGAACCGACACCCGCTCCTACGAGCAGTACTTC	CASSRTDTRSYEQYF
TRBV4-1	few	TRBJ1-6	TRBD1	TGCGCCAGCAGCCAAGAACCTACATTAGGACAGGGAAGTGTATATTCACCCCTCCACTTT	CASSQEPTLGQGSVYSPLHF
TRBV11-2	NA	TRBJ1-1	TRBD1	TGTGCCAGCAGCACTGGTAGAAGGGGGACAGGGGACACTGAAGCTTTCTTT	CASSTGRRGTGDTEAFF
TRBV20-1	few	TRBJ1-5	NA	TGCAGTGCTAGCGTCGGTTCAGGTCGCAATCAGCCCCAGCATTTT	CSASVGSGRNQPQHF
TRBV5-1	NA	TRBJ1-5	NA	TGCGCCAGCAGCTTGGCCGGGGGTAGCAATCAGCCCCAGCATTTT	CASSLAGGSNQPQHF
TRBV7-8	few	TRBJ2-1	TRBD2	TGTGCCAGCAGCTTAGTGTCGGTAGCGGGGGGGCGACCCGAGCACTACAATGAGCAGTTCTTC	CASSLVSVAGGRPEHYNEQFF
TRBV20-1	NA	TRBJ2-1	TRBD1	TGCAGTGCGCAAAACCGGGACAGGGGAACCAATGAGCAGTTCTTC	CSAQNRDRGTNEQFF
TRBV12-3/TRBV12-4	NA	TRBJ2-5	TRBD2	TGTGCCAGCAGTGGCGGGGGGCCAGGAGAGACCCAGTACTTC	CASSGGGPGETQYF
TRBV20-1	NA	TRBJ2-4	NA	TGCAGTGCTAGAGATCTTGGACTCAACATTCAGTACTTC	CSARDLGLNIQYF
TRBV7-6	few	TRBJ2-1	NA	TGTGCCAGCAGCTCACTGGTAGGGGATGGTGAGCAGTTCTTC	CASSSLVGDGEQFF
TRBV7-8	NA	TRBJ1-2	NA	TGTGCCAGCAGCTTAGCGCGGCAGGCTAACTATGGCTACACCTTC	CASSLARQANYGYTF
TRBV20-1	NA	TRBJ2-5	NA	TGCAGTGCCGACTTGAGCCAGGGGGGACTTCAAGAGACCCAGTACTTC	CSADLSQGGLQETQYF
TRBV3-1	NA	TRBJ1-1	NA	TGTGCCAGCAGCCTCCTCACCGGGACGAAAGCTTTCTTT	CASSLLTGTKAFF
TRBV20-1	NA	TRBJ2-2	TRBD1	TGCAGTGCCCCAGACAGGGGGGGCACCGGGGAGCTGTTTTTT	CSAPDRGGTGELFF
TRBV7-2	medium-sized	TRBJ2-7	TRBD1	TGTGCCAGCAGGTCTACCGGGACAGACGCCTACGAGCAGTACTTC	CASRSTGTDAYEQYF
TRBV5-1	NA	TRBJ2-7	TRBD1	TGCGCCAGCAGCTGGGACAGGTACAACGAGCAGTACTTC	CASSWDRYNEQYF
TRBV20-1	NA	TRBJ1-6	TRBD1	TGCAGTGCTAGAGATCCGGGACAGGGGACAGGTTCACCCCTCCACTTT	CSARDPGQGTGSPLHF
TRBV10-3	NA	TRBJ2-7	TRBD1	TGTGCCATCAGTCCCGGGACAGGGGCCGAGCAGTACTTC	CAISPGTGAEQYF